A single sample is the source of the 10 T cell receptor beta chains below, sequenced in a study of blood T cells in healthy people across ages. For the second PCR, which ran for about 6 to 11 cycles, a sample-barcoded 5' primer and a J-beta primer mix were used. MiXCR, applied by TCRdb to the 5' RACE reads, yields one record per CDR3 protein. The sample lists around 990,000 distinct CDR3 sequences; under 30% were seen once. A further study also used this sample, focusing on T cells of mothers and their children.

The sequenced sample consisted of blood. Receptors were obtained from a girl aged 2 to 9 in good health.

The chain has TRBV4-1 and TRBJ2-2; no clear D gene. The V end was cut by 4 bases, the J end by 8 bases, with 11 bases between. The CDR3 sequence is 13 residues long. The germline V gene encodes CDR1 MGHRA and CDR2 YSYEKL. In nucleotides, the CDR3 is TGCGCCAGCAGCCTATTTAATGGGGGGGAGCTGTTTTTT. Protein sequence: CASSLFNGGELFF.

This clonotype was detected only a few times. The chain links TRBV20-1 to TRBJ2-4; 9 nucleotides match TRBD2. The CDR3 is 16 amino acids. J was trimmed by 8 bases and V by 0 bases; bases with no gene match: 11. Germline values: CDR1 DFQATT, CDR2 SNEGSKA (reference sequence). CDR3 DNA sequence: TGCAGTGCTAGAGACTTTGCGGGGGGGCTCACGGACATTCAGTACTTC. As protein: CSARDFAGGLTDIQYF.

The V call is TRBV6-1, the J call TRBJ2-5; D might be TRBD1 or TRBD2, each matching 6 bases. The J call is in doubt because the DNA end fits TRBJ2-1 better. Per germline, CDR1 MNHNS and CDR2 SASEGT. This CDR3 comprises 14 residues. For the CDR3, the DNA is TGTGCCAGCAGTGAACCCCCCTCGGGGGCTGAGCAGTTCTTC. This gives the protein CASSEPPSGAEQFF.

The CDR3 spells CAISESLEVGGVQETQYF. DNA of the CDR3: TGTGCCATCAGTGAGTCGTTGGAAGTGGGGGGAGTCCAAGAGACCCAGTACTTC. This chain joins TRBV10-3 and TRBJ2-5, with D perhaps TRBD2 (6 bases). V was pared by 0 bases and J by 1 base, with 18 bases between. The CDR3 covers 18 residues. Germline V gene sequence: CDR1 ENHRY, CDR2 SYGVKD.

This clonotype came up a few times. V gene TRBV10-3 combines with J gene TRBJ2-7, with 7 bases that match TRBD1. The CDR3 consists of 14 residues. V shed 10 bases, J shed 0 bases, and the junction held 9 bases outside the gene matches. Germline V gene sequence: CDR1 ENHRY, CDR2 SYGVKD. As DNA, the CDR3 is TGTGCCAGCGAAGACAGGGTACTCTCCTACGAGCAGTACTTC. The encoded protein is CASEDRVLSYEQYF.

This clonotype was recorded a few times. V is TRBV9 and J is TRBJ2-5; 9 nucleotides line up with TRBD2. The J call may be in error: the DNA end matches TRBJ2-7 better. CDR1 and CDR2 from the germline V gene are SGDLS and YYNGEE. The CDR3 runs 18 residues. CDR3 loop: CASSVSGAGGPLSYEQYF. Written as DNA, the CDR3 is TGTGCCAGCAGCGTATCTGGAGCGGGGGGACCTCTCTCCTACGAGCAGTACTTC.

The table lists this clonotype with a few counts. The J gene is TRBJ2-3, the V gene TRBV10-3; D is perhaps TRBD2 (6 bases). In germline, CDR1 is ENHRY, CDR2 SYGVKD. V dropped 8 bases and J dropped 1 base, with 10 bases sitting between them. CDR3 length: 13 amino acids. The DNA of the CDR3 is TGTGCCATCGATGGCGGGGGCACAGATACGCAGTATTTT. Encoded protein: CAIDGGGTDTQYF.

This clonotype was found a few times. This chain connects TRBV7-2 to TRBJ1-2, with TRBD1 matching 8 bases. CDR1 is SGHTA, CDR2 FQGNSA, per germline. This CDR3 contains 16 residues. J lost 4 bases, V lost 0 bases, and 7 bases had no gene match. The CDR3 DNA is TGTGCCAGCAGCTTAGCCCTGACAGGGGTTGGCTATGGCTACACCTTC. It encodes CASSLALTGVGYGYTF.

This clonotype showed up just a few times. This chain joins TRBV24-1 and TRBJ2-2, with a weak D call TRBD2 (6 bases). There are 15 residues in the CDR3. CDR1 KGHDR and CDR2 SFDVKD come from the germline V gene. Trimming pared 11 bases from V and 3 bases from J, leaving 18 bases between. For the CDR3, the DNA is TGTGCCAGCCAACCCGGGGGATCTCACACCGGGGAGCTGTTTTTT. It translates to CASQPGGSHTGELFF.

The sample holds a few counts of this clonotype. This chain connects TRBV5-6 to TRBJ1-1; tentative D call: TRBD1 (6 bases). Between the trimmed V and J ends, which lost 3 bases and 6 bases, there was a span of 15 bases. The CDR3 runs to 14 residues. Germline CDR1 is SGHDT and CDR2 is YYEEEE. The CDR3 loop is CASSWGKGGAEAFF. CDR3 nucleotides: TGTGCCAGCAGCTGGGGGAAGGGGGGGGCTGAAGCTTTCTTT.